This T cell receptor beta chain was found in a study of regulatory and conventional T cells in RAG deficiency. Broader study findings: Patient subsets had shorter CDR3s; Omenn Treg-Tconv overlap exceeded 80%. Control T-cell subsets had markedly higher Shannon entropy and lower Simpson indices than RAG-deficient patients.

Trimming left V 0 bases short and J 4 bases short, with 14 bases between. The CDR3 covers 16 residues. Germline CDR1 and CDR2: SGDLS and YYNGEE. In the case of this clone: The antigen remains undetermined.

Sequencing used immunoSEQ multiplex PCR; TCRdb keeps in-frame clones, though not all of them. The data hold approximately 3,000 clones, with under 95% observed a single time. Blood CD4+ CD25-high CD127-low regulatory T cells supplied the genomic DNA template. This same sample was also part of a study on regulatory T cells. According to that study: Amplification used 52 TRBV primers and 13 TRBJ primers.

This chain connects TRBV9 to TRBJ1-3, with a tentative D call TRBD1 (5 bases). The sequence was collected from a human donor in good health. Sequencing was performed on CD4+ Tregs sorted from blood. In DNA, the CDR3 is TGTGCCAGCAGCGTAGCTGGCAGGGCACAAGGAAACACCATATATTTT. This encodes CASSVAGRAQGNTIYF.